Presented here are 2 T cell receptor beta chains from one specimen sequenced in a study of cytomegalovirus exposure and HLA in healthy donors. Researchers ran the PCR with 60 Vbeta and 13 Jbeta primers. Sequenced by immunoSEQ multiplex PCR; TCRdb stores in-frame clones only, minus some. This sample carries 150,000 to 200,000 clones, 75% to 85% of them seen once, and the ten largest clones take 0.7% to 0.8%. Sequenced input: PBMCs. The receptors shown here come from a female donor in good health and CMV-seronegative.

This chain connects TRBV4-3 to TRBJ1-1; no clear D. Germline V gene sequence: CDR1 LGHNA, CDR2 YSLEER. There are 15 residues in the CDR3. V lost 0 bases and J lost 4, with 12 bases in between. The CDR3 loop reads CASSQDWFTGTEAFF. The CDR3 DNA follows: TGCGCCAGCAGCCAAGATTGGTTCACTGGCACTGAAGCTTTCTTT.

This chain uses TRBV5-4 with TRBJ2-6; 10 bases agree with TRBD1. The germline V gene encodes CDR1 SGHNT and CDR2 YYREEE (reference sequence). J was trimmed by 3 bases and V by 4 bases; bases with no gene match: 7. The CDR3 is made up of 17 amino acids. DNA for the CDR3: TGTGCCAGCAGCCCCCGGGACAGGGGTTTTGGGGCCAACGTCCTGACTTTC. Protein product: CASSPRDRGFGANVLTF.